This TCR beta chain was captured by sequencing in a study of spatial heterogeneity in lung cancer. Study information: Raw-read counts averaged over ten per unique TCR and UMI combination. Points from the study as a whole: At tumor resection, ubiquitous expanded TCRs were detected in blood more often than later.

The time point here: sample taken at primary tumor resection. The study sequenced unsorted whole RNA from tumor, nontumor lung or frozen PBMC. TCRdb re-analysed the 5' RACE reads in MiXCR, keeping a single row per CDR3 protein. Of tens of thousands of distinct CDR3 sequences in the sample, 10% to 15% were seen once. This CDR3 is 13 amino acids long. Trimming pared 8 bases from V and 0 bases from J, leaving 9 bases between. This clonotype was seen a handful of times. The antigen is unknown. This clonotype was obtained from a male donor with early-stage non-small cell lung cancer. The chain couples TRBV12-3 or TRBV12-4 to TRBJ2-3; D gene uncertain. Source: PBMCs, taken at surgery. CDR3 DNA sequence: TGTGCCAGCTGCGTGCTGAGCACAGATACGCAGTATTTT. Translation gives CASCVLSTDTQYF.